The 27 T cell receptor beta chains below come from one sample, sequenced in a study of blood T cell repertoires in COVID-19. Measured with immunoSEQ multiplex PCR; TCRdb has only the in-frame clones, and not every one. The sample yields 90,000 to 120,000 clones, 89% seen once. The specimen was peripheral blood. The receptors originated from a man aged 35-49 years with active or convalescent COVID-19.

The chain links TRBV28 to TRBJ2-5; the D gene is possibly TRBD1 (6 bases). The CDR3 covers 16 residues. V lost 6 bases and J 1 base, leaving 18 bases between the germline ends. In germline, CDR1 is MDHEN, CDR2 SYDVKM. In DNA form, the CDR3 reads TGTGCCAGCAGATCTGGGGGCGGCAAACTCCAAGAGACCCAGTACTTC. Protein sequence: CASRSGGGKLQETQYF. The full variable domain, its missing parts supplied by reference TRBV28 and TRBJ2-5, is DVKVTQSSRYLVKRTGEKVFLECVQDMDHENMFWYRQDPGLGLRLIYFSYDVKMKEKGDIPEGYSVSREKKERFSLILESASTNQTSMYLCASRSGGGKLQETQYFGPGTRLLVL.

The V call is TRBV7-3, the J call TRBJ2-1; 8 bases map to TRBD2. The ends lost 5 bases at V and 9 bases at J; junction bases unmatched: 3. The CDR3 is made up of 12 amino acids. Per germline, CDR1 SGHTA and CDR2 FQGTGA. The CDR3 DNA reads TGTGCCAGCAGCCCAAGCGGGAGTGAGCAGTTCTTC. Amino acid sequence: CASSPSGSEQFF.

The V call is TRBV5-6, the J call TRBJ1-1; perhaps TRBD1 as D (5 bases). The CDR3 spans 13 residues. The V gene lost 3 bases and the J gene lost 6 bases, with 12 bases spanning the gap. Germline assignment: CDR1 SGHDT and CDR2 YYEEEE. The CDR3 loop is CASSWGGSPEAFF. The CDR3 DNA reads TGTGCCAGCAGCTGGGGGGGTAGTCCTGAAGCTTTCTTT.

For the CDR3, the DNA is TGTGCCAGCAGTTACTCACTGTTAGGAAACACCATATATTTT. Translated, it gives CASSYSLLGNTIYF. The chain uses TRBV7-9 and TRBJ1-3; the D is unclear. The CDR3 consists of 14 residues. CDR1 SEHNR and CDR2 FQNEAQ come from the germline V gene (reference sequence). V was clipped by 6 bases and J by 4 bases, with 13 bases between them.

The chain uses TRBV7-2 and TRBJ2-1; 7 positions match TRBD2. Germline lookup yields CDR1 SGHTA and CDR2 FQGNSA. This CDR3 comprises 15 residues. V gave up 2 bases and J gave up 9 bases; unmatched junction bases: 10. The CDR3 reads CASSLIHAGVGEQFF. DNA for the CDR3: TGTGCCAGCAGCTTAATTCACGCGGGAGTAGGTGAGCAGTTCTTC.

V usage is TRBV28 and J usage is TRBJ1-2; D remains unclear. The V gene lost 4 bases and the J gene lost 5 bases, with 11 bases spanning the gap. Germline V gene sequence: CDR1 MDHEN, CDR2 SYDVKM. This CDR3 has 13 amino acids. CDR3 nucleotide sequence: TGTGCCAGCAGTTCTGTGCCGGGGTATGGCTACACCTTC. Translating gives CASSSVPGYGYTF.

This sequence joins TRBV9 and TRBJ1-6; D is ambiguous. Trimming removed 4 bases from V and 0 bases from J, with 14 bases in between. The CDR3 has 17 residues. Germline V gene sequence: CDR1 SGDLS, CDR2 YYNGEE. The CDR3 reads CASSTRQASSYNSPLHF. Here the CDR3 DNA reads TGTGCCAGCAGCACCAGACAAGCCAGCTCCTATAATTCACCCCTCCACTTT.

Only a few counts were recorded for this clone. The chain links TRBV5-6 to TRBJ2-3, with a possible D match to TRBD2 (6 bases). Germline CDR1 and CDR2: SGHDT and YYEEEE. The length of the CDR3 is 16 residues. Trimming took 4 bases from V and 3 from J, leaving 18 bases between them. CDR3 DNA sequence: TGTGCCAGCAGCCCCGACGGGGGACGGGCAACAGATACGCAGTATTTT. Translated: CASSPDGGRATDTQYF.

The chain links TRBV7-2 to TRBJ1-2; 8 bases match TRBD1. Trimming removed 1 base from V and 7 bases from J; junction bases left unmatched: 8. Looked up from germline, CDR1 is SGHTA and CDR2 is FQGNSA. The CDR3 consists of 15 residues. The CDR3 DNA sequence: TGTGCCAGCAGCTTAGATCTGACAGGGGTTACTGGCTACACCTTC. Its translation: CASSLDLTGVTGYTF.

This chain joins TRBV6-6 and TRBJ2-3; possibly TRBD2 for D (5 bases). Trimming cost V 5 bases and J 2 bases, with 20 bases left between them. Germline V gene data show CDR1 as MNHNY and CDR2 as SVGAGI (reference sequence). The CDR3 has 17 residues. As DNA, the CDR3 is TGTGCCAGCAGTCCCCCTCCTCAGGTGAGGGTCACAGATACGCAGTATTTT. Its protein product is CASSPPPQVRVTDTQYF.

The chain employs TRBV5-6 and TRBJ1-1, with D uncertain. Looked up from germline, CDR1 is SGHDT and CDR2 is YYEEEE. The CDR3 runs 17 residues. Trimming removed 2 bases at V and 1 base at J, with 18 bases between. The CDR3 reads CASSFEGGFFGNTEAFF. CDR3 coding DNA: TGTGCCAGCAGCTTTGAGGGAGGCTTTTTCGGGAACACTGAAGCTTTCTTT.

About this clone: Other DNA sequences within the sample encode an identical CDR3. The rearrangement joins TRBV7-2 to TRBJ1-3; no firm D call. Germline CDR1 is SGHTA and CDR2 is FQGNSA. The germline V and J ends were trimmed by 5 bases and 4 bases, with 9 bases remaining between them. The CDR3 length is 13 residues. CDR3 sequence reads: CASSLVRGNTIYF. The CDR3 DNA is TGTGCCAGCAGCCTAGTCCGGGGAAACACCATATATTTT.

This chain links TRBV2 with TRBJ2-5, with TRBD1 as a possible D gene (6 bases). The V end was cut by 5 bases, the J end by 5 bases, with 12 bases between. Germline V CDR1 and CDR2: SNHLY, FYNNEI. The CDR3 contains 13 residues. CDR3 DNA sequence: TGTGCCAGCAGTCGGGGACAATACGAGACCCAGTACTTC. It is translated as CASSRGQYETQYF.

The rearrangement uses TRBV7-8 and TRBJ2-7, with a possible D match to TRBD1 (6 bases). The CDR3 loop spans 17 amino acids. Germline V gives CDR1 SGHVS, CDR2 FQNEAQ. V was pared by 2 bases and J by 4 bases, with 21 bases between. The CDR3 bases are TGTGCCAGCAGCTTACTTCCTGGGACATCTCTACCTTACGAGCAGTACTTC. It translates to CASSLLPGTSLPYEQYF.

This sequence joins TRBV27 and TRBJ2-2; D is possibly TRBD1 (6 bases). V lost 5 bases to trimming and J lost 5 bases, with 18 bases between them. Germline loops: CDR1 MNHEY, CDR2 SMNVEV (reference sequence). The CDR3 sequence is 16 residues long. The CDR3 here is CASSHRQVVGTGELFF. DNA for the CDR3: TGTGCCAGCAGTCATAGACAGGTCGTTGGAACCGGGGAGCTGTTTTTT.

The chain uses TRBV20-1 and TRBJ2-7, with 10 bases identical to TRBD2. The V segment lost 3 bases and the J segment 3 bases; nucleotides outside the gene matches: 11. Germline CDR1 DFQATT, CDR2 SNEGSKA (reference sequence). This CDR3 has 16 amino acids. CDR3 DNA sequence: TGCAGTGCTAGTACAGCGGGAGGGCCCAATATCTACGAGCAGTACTTC. It is translated as CSASTAGGPNIYEQYF.

The chain couples TRBV6-5 to TRBJ2-7, with 9 bases that match TRBD2. The J segment lost 6 bases and the V segment lost 10 bases, leaving 13 bases of the junction unmatched. CDR1 and CDR2 (germline): MNHEY, SVGAGI. This CDR3 is 14 amino acids long. The DNA for the CDR3 is TGTGCCACTACCCGACTAGCGGCCCGGGGCGAGCAGTACTTC. Translated: CATTRLAARGEQYF.

The gene calls are TRBV6-5 and TRBJ1-1, with D tentatively TRBD1 (5 bases). V was clipped by 7 bases and J by 0 bases, with 12 bases between them. Per germline, CDR1 MNHEY and CDR2 SVGAGI. CDR3 length equals 14 residues. The CDR3 nucleotides are TGTGCCAGCAACCCTGACAGCGTGAACACTGAAGCTTTCTTT. It encodes CASNPDSVNTEAFF.

The chain uses TRBV19 and TRBJ2-7, with 11 bases identical to TRBD2. This CDR3 is built from 12 residues. Trimming removed 8 bases from V and 7 bases from J; junction bases left unmatched: 4. The germline V gene encodes CDR1 LNHDA and CDR2 SQIVND (reference sequence). The CDR3 sequence is CASSSGRWEQYF. DNA for the CDR3: TGTGCCAGTTCTAGCGGGAGGTGGGAGCAGTACTTC.

The V and J genes are TRBV5-4 and TRBJ1-1; TRBD1 matches at 8 bases. The V gene end was trimmed by 3 bases and the J gene end by 3 bases; junction bases not matched to a gene: 4. The CDR3 is made up of 14 amino acids. In germline, CDR1 is SGHNT, CDR2 YYREEE (reference sequence). CDR3 DNA sequence: TGTGCCAGCAGCTCAGGGGGCAGGGACACTGAAGCTTTCTTT. Protein product: CASSSGGRDTEAFF.

The chain combines TRBV6-1 with TRBJ2-3; possible D gene TRBD2, 5 bases. The CDR3 has 15 amino acids. Trimming took off 2 bases at V and 1 base at J, with 10 bases between the two ends. The germline V gene encodes CDR1 MNHNS and CDR2 SASEGT. The CDR3 reads CASSEQDGGTDTQYF. CDR3 in DNA: TGTGCCAGCAGTGAACAGGACGGGGGCACAGATACGCAGTATTTT.

J is TRBJ2-3 and V is TRBV10-1; possible D gene TRBD2, 6 bases. The CDR3 is 19 amino acids. The V gene lost 0 bases and the J gene lost 6 bases, with 25 bases spanning the gap. Germline assignment: CDR1 WNHNN and CDR2 SYGVQD (reference sequence). CDR3 sequence: CASSESNPGLAGRLDTQYF. In DNA, the CDR3 is TGCGCCAGCAGTGAGTCGAATCCTGGCCTGGCGGGAAGGCTGGATACGCAGTATTTT.

This rearrangement joins TRBV9 to TRBJ1-2; D is uncertain. The germline V gene has CDR1 SGDLS and CDR2 YYNGEE. This CDR3 spans 15 amino acids. V lost 2 bases and J lost 1, with 12 bases in between. The chain's CDR3 is CASSVNAQNNYGYTF. CDR3 coding DNA: TGTGCCAGCAGCGTGAATGCACAGAATAACTATGGCTACACCTTC.

The table lists this clone with a count of one. This chain's CDR3 is CASSPRLADQETQYF. CDR3 nucleotide sequence: TGTGCCAGCAGCCCACGACTGGCCGACCAAGAGACCCAGTACTTC. The gene calls are TRBV7-3 and TRBJ2-5; D gene ambiguous. CDR1 SGHTA and CDR2 FQGTGA come from the germline V gene. The CDR3 is made up of 15 amino acids. V lost 5 bases and J 0 bases, leaving 13 bases between the germline ends. The whole variable domain, remainder taken from reference TRBV7-3 and TRBJ2-5, is GAGVSQTPSNKVTEKGKYVELRCDPISGHTALYWYRQSLGQGPEFLIYFQGTGAADDSGLPNDRFFAVRPEGSVSTLKIQRTERGDSAVYLCASSPRLADQETQYFGPGTRLLVL.

This clone occurred once. The rearrangement uses TRBV2 and TRBJ1-6; D is perhaps TRBD1 (6 bases). Trimming left V 11 bases short and J 2 bases short, with 13 bases between. CDR3 length: 14 residues. CDR1 is SNHLY and CDR2 is FYNNEI in the germline V gene. The CDR3, as DNA: TGTGCCGTACAGGGAGCCACCTATAATTCACCCCTCCACTTT. Translating it yields CAVQGATYNSPLHF.

In nucleotides, the CDR3 is TGTGCCAGCAGCTTCGGGGGGTTCACCGGGGAGCTGTTTTTT. Translated: CASSFGGFTGELFF. The V gene is TRBV7-9, the J gene TRBJ2-2; 7 bases line up with TRBD2. The J segment lost 4 bases and the V segment lost 3 bases, leaving 2 bases of the junction unmatched. The germline V gene has CDR1 SEHNR and CDR2 FQNEAQ (reference sequence). This CDR3 has 14 amino acids.

With respect to this clone: This sample includes further DNA sequences coding for the same CDR3. The chain carries TRBV14 and TRBJ1-2; D gene ambiguous. CDR3 size: 13 residues. CDR1 SGHDN and CDR2 FVKESK come from the germline V gene. The V end lost 1 base, the J end lost 1 base, and 4 bases lay between the germline ends. In DNA form, the CDR3 reads TGTGCCAGCAGCCAAGTCCTTAACTATGGCTACACCTTC. This translates into CASSQVLNYGYTF.